This T cell receptor (beta chain) was profiled in a study of CD4 T cells in relation to SARS-CoV-2 and coronaviruses. TCRdb's copy holds only in-frame clones and misses some; the assay was immunoSEQ multiplex PCR. Here the sample spans roughly 16,000 clones, approximately 78% being singletons. As regards this clone: The antigen is unknown.

Unexposed donor CD4+ T cells date from 2011-2018, before the COVID-19 pandemic. CD4+ T cells were isolated from the cells after about nine days of culture. Trimming cost V 6 bases and J 7 bases, with 9 bases left between them. The germline V gene encodes CDR1 MDHEN and CDR2 SYDVKM. This CDR3 contains 11 residues. The source material was CD4+ T cells from PBMCs, cultured in vitro. This TCR was sampled from a human donor in good health. V and J are TRBV28 and TRBJ1-2; no clear D gene. CDR3 region: CASSRSSGYTF. In DNA form, the CDR3 reads TGTGCCAGCAGCCGGAGTTCTGGCTACACCTTC.